These 27 T cell receptor beta chains came from one sample sequenced in a study of T-cell memory formation after mild COVID-19. TCRdb redid the calling of the 5' RACE reads with MiXCR, one entry per CDR3 protein. This table holds roughly 550,000 distinct CDR3 sequences, roughly 20% found once. The sequenced material came from PBMCs or a T cell subset sorted from them (not recorded which). These receptors were obtained from an adult woman who had mild COVID-19 (a few samples of this study predate the infection). Cell type and time point are not known.

This rearrangement joins TRBV4-3 to TRBJ2-3; 7 bases line up with TRBD2. The CDR3 is 18 residues long. Trimming removed 1 base from V and 3 bases from J; junction bases left unmatched: 13. CDR1 is LGHNA and CDR2 is YSLEER in the germline V gene. DNA for the CDR3: TGCGCCAGCAGCCAAGGGCTACCCCGGGGCGGGAGTACAGATACGCAGTATTTT. Translated: CASSQGLPRGGSTDTQYF.

CDR3 bases: TGTGCCAGCAGCGACCCTAAAGACAGCTACAATGAGCAGTTCTTC. Encoded protein: CASSDPKDSYNEQFF. The V gene is TRBV6-2 or TRBV6-3, the J gene TRBJ2-1; D might be TRBD1 (5 bases). CDR1 and CDR2 (germline): MNHEY, SVGEGT. This CDR3 is 15 amino acids long. V shed 6 bases and J shed 3 bases, with 15 bases lying between them.

In this sample, this clonotype turned up a few times. The J gene is TRBJ2-3, the V gene TRBV18; a weak D match, TRBD1 (5 bases). Germline-derived CDR1 and CDR2 are KGHSH and LQKENI. CDR3 size: 14 residues. V dropped 6 bases and J dropped 3 bases, with 13 bases sitting between them. CDR3 in amino acids: CASSWTSPTDTQYF. In DNA form, the CDR3 reads TGTGCCAGCTCCTGGACAAGCCCTACAGATACGCAGTATTTT.

This clonotype was recorded once. This chain uses TRBV5-1 with TRBJ2-5, with D perhaps assigned TRBD1 or TRBD2 (5 bases each). From germline, CDR1 is SGHRS and CDR2 YFSETQ. V lost 2 bases to trimming and J lost 5 bases, with 16 bases between them. The CDR3 is 15 residues long. CDR3 DNA: TGCGCCAGCAGCTTCCGGGACCCAAGGAGTGAGACCCAGTACTTC. Protein sequence: CASSFRDPRSETQYF.

This clonotype has a handful of counts. The rearrangement links TRBV20-1 to TRBJ1-1; no clear D gene. The germline V gene encodes CDR1 DFQATT and CDR2 SNEGSKA (reference sequence). The ends were cut back, 0 bases at V and 3 bases at J, with 8 bases in the middle. CDR3 length: 13 residues. CDR3 amino acids: CSARDPRYTEAFF. DNA for the CDR3: TGCAGTGCTAGAGACCCCAGGTACACTGAAGCTTTCTTT.

The V and J genes are TRBV24-1 and TRBJ2-6; D is ambiguous. The CDR3 has 18 residues. V was cut by 2 bases and J by 0 bases, with 13 bases left in between. CDR1 and CDR2 (germline): KGHDR, SFDVKD. CDR3 bases: TGTGCCACCAGTGATTACCCGACGCGCCACTCTGGGGCCAACGTCCTGACTTTC. The encoded protein is CATSDYPTRHSGANVLTF.

The chain uses TRBV7-3 and TRBJ2-1; the D gene could be TRBD1 or TRBD2 (6 bases each). The ends were cut back, 7 bases at V and 7 bases at J, with 20 bases in the middle. CDR3 size: 15 residues. The germline V gene has CDR1 SGHTA and CDR2 FQGTGA. The CDR3 DNA follows: TGTGCCAGCATCCCGGCCAGGAGGGGGTGTAATGAGCAGTTCTTC. It yields the protein CASIPARRGCNEQFF. The entire variable domain, with the rest obtained from reference TRBV7-3 and TRBJ2-1, is as follows: GAGVSQTPSNKVTEKGKYVELRCDPISGHTALYWYRQSLGQGPEFLIYFQGTGAADDSGLPNDRFFAVRPEGSVSTLKIQRTERGDSAVYLCASIPARRGCNEQFFGPGTRLTVL.

The CDR3 sequence is CASSLLGLAGGQLTDTQYF. As DNA, the CDR3 is TGCGCCAGCAGCTTACTCGGACTAGCGGGGGGGCAATTAACCGATACGCAGTATTTT. The chain recombines TRBV5-1 with TRBJ2-3, with 15 bases aligning to TRBD2. Germline V CDR1 and CDR2: SGHRS, YFSETQ. V gave up 2 bases and J gave up 6 bases; unmatched junction bases: 13. The CDR3 consists of 19 residues.

The chain is built from TRBV12-3 or TRBV12-4 and TRBJ2-1; no clear D gene. With 0 bases removed from V and 2 bases from J, the gap between germline ends came to 8 bases. CDR3 length: 15 residues. The CDR3 loop reads CASSLARRTYNEQFF. The CDR3 DNA reads as TGTGCCAGCAGTTTAGCGCGCAGGACCTACAATGAGCAGTTCTTC.

Here the CDR3 reads CASSNHPGQGYNSPLHF. DNA of the CDR3: TGTGCCAGCTCAAACCACCCGGGACAGGGCTATAATTCACCCCTCCACTTT. This chain connects TRBV7-9 to TRBJ1-6; 9 nucleotides agree with TRBD1. Trimming at V came to 8 bases and at J to 3 bases, leaving 11 bases not matched to a gene. Germline lookup yields CDR1 SEHNR and CDR2 FQNEAQ (reference sequence). This CDR3 has 17 amino acids.

This clonotype was seen at least ten times. J is TRBJ2-5 and V is TRBV29-1; D perhaps matches TRBD1 (5 bases). This CDR3 comprises 12 residues. V was cut by 7 bases and J by 3 bases, with 12 bases left in between. Germline lookup yields CDR1 SQVTM and CDR2 ANQGSEA. CDR3 in amino acids: CSGIDREETQYF. In nucleotides, the CDR3 is TGCAGCGGGATCGACAGAGAAGAGACCCAGTACTTC. Drawing the rest from reference TRBV29-1 and TRBJ2-5, the complete variable domain is SAVISQKPSRDICQRGTSLTIQCQVDSQVTMMFWYRQQPGQSLTLIATANQGSEATYESGFVIDKFPISRPNLTFSTLTVSNMSPEDSSIYLCSGIDREETQYFGPGTRLLVL.

This clonotype was found a few times. The chain links TRBV11-3 to TRBJ2-7; 8 bases agree with TRBD1. V dropped 5 bases and J dropped 5; count of bases not matched to a gene: 11. There are 15 residues in the CDR3. Germline V gives CDR1 SGHNT, CDR2 YENEEA. The CDR3 loop reads CASSKPRQGRNEQYF. The DNA for the CDR3 is TGTGCCAGCAGCAAGCCCCGACAGGGGCGCAACGAGCAGTACTTC.

V usage is TRBV5-4 and J usage is TRBJ1-1; D is undetermined. This CDR3 is 17 amino acids long. Germline lookup yields CDR1 SGHNT and CDR2 YYREEE (reference sequence). Trimming pared 0 bases from V and 4 bases from J, leaving 19 bases between. The CDR3 DNA is TGTGCCAGCAGCTTGGGAGTTCCGTCACCAAAAGGCACTGAAGCTTTCTTT. It encodes CASSLGVPSPKGTEAFF. Filled out from reference TRBV5-4 and TRBJ1-1, the complete variable domain reads ETGVTQSPTHLIKTRGQQVTLRCSSQSGHNTVSWYQQALGQGPQFIFQYYREEENGRGNFPPRFSGLQFPNYSSELNVNALELDDSALYLCASSLGVPSPKGTEAFFGQGTRLTVV.

The V call is TRBV24-1, the J call TRBJ1-2; D is possibly TRBD1 (6 bases). Trimming removed 10 bases from V and 5 bases from J, with 19 bases in between. The CDR3 has 14 amino acids. Germline V gene sequence: CDR1 KGHDR, CDR2 SFDVKD. CDR3 sequence (DNA): TGTGCCACGAGGCCGGGACACGGGACGTATGGCTACACCTTC. The encoded protein is CATRPGHGTYGYTF.

A few counts support this clonotype. The rearrangement joins TRBV6-2 or TRBV6-3 to TRBJ2-1, with D unclear. With 7 bases removed from V and 6 bases from J, the gap between germline ends came to 16 bases. There are 14 residues in the CDR3. From germline, CDR1 is MNHEY and CDR2 SVGEGT. The CDR3 sequence: CASTDPGYSNEQFF. The CDR3 nucleotides read TGTGCCAGCACCGACCCGGGTTATTCCAATGAGCAGTTCTTC.

A single count supports this clonotype. The J gene is TRBJ2-1, the V gene TRBV5-1; D not resolved. Per germline, CDR1 SGHRS and CDR2 YFSETQ. The V and J ends lost 7 bases and 5 bases respectively, with 10 bases between them. CDR3 length: 12 residues. CDR3: CASYTIHNEQFF. CDR3 DNA: TGCGCCAGCTATACAATCCACAATGAGCAGTTCTTC.

This clonotype has a handful of counts. This chain uses TRBV10-3 with TRBJ1-1; TRBD1 aligns across 7 bases. The CDR3 runs 14 residues. CDR1 and CDR2 (germline): ENHRY, SYGVKD. The junction had 6 bases not matched to a gene; V was cut back by 8 bases and J by 0 bases. CDR3 protein: CAIGRQGLNTEAFF. CDR3 bases: TGTGCCATCGGGAGACAGGGTTTGAACACTGAAGCTTTCTTT.

The rearrangement joins TRBV7-9 to TRBJ1-4, with a possible D match to TRBD1 (5 bases). The length of the CDR3 is 15 residues. The germline V and J ends were trimmed by 5 bases and 1 base, with 11 bases remaining between them. Germline V gene lookup returns CDR1 SEHNR and CDR2 FQNEAQ (reference sequence). Written as DNA, the CDR3 is TGTGCCAGCAGCCACCCGCAGGGAACTAATGAAAAACTGTTTTTT. It codes for CASSHPQGTNEKLFF.

This clonotype was seen a few times. The chain combines TRBV12-3 or TRBV12-4 with TRBJ2-3; D tentatively fits TRBD1 or TRBD2 (5 bases each). The germline V and J ends were trimmed by 5 bases and 2 bases, with 17 bases remaining between them. The CDR3 runs 16 residues. The CDR3 sequence is CASSRSSGTATDTQYF. CDR3 nucleotide sequence: TGTGCCAGCAGTCGTTCCTCCGGGACCGCCACAGATACGCAGTATTTT.

This clonotype has just a few counts. This rearrangement joins TRBV7-6 to TRBJ2-2; D is undetermined. Trimming took off 2 bases at V and 1 base at J, with 11 bases between the two ends. The V gene's germline CDR1 is SGHVS and CDR2 FNYEAQ. The CDR3 has 16 amino acids. In nucleotides, the CDR3 is TGTGCCAGCAGCTTAAGTCCGAACGGGAACACCGGGGAGCTGTTTTTT. Its translation is CASSLSPNGNTGELFF.

This chain connects TRBV7-6 to TRBJ2-7; D is uncertain. This CDR3 spans 13 amino acids. Trimming pared 5 bases from V and 5 bases from J, leaving 13 bases between. Germline V gives CDR1 SGHVS, CDR2 FNYEAQ. CDR3 in DNA: TGTGCCAGCAGCCAGGCCCCCGGAGACGAGCAGTACTTC. It yields the protein CASSQAPGDEQYF. The whole variable domain, remainder taken from reference TRBV7-6 and TRBJ2-7, is GAGVSQSPRYKVTKRGQDVALRCDPISGHVSLYWYRQALGQGPEFLTYFNYEAQQDKSGLPNDRFSAERPEGSISTLTIQRTEQRDSAMYRCASSQAPGDEQYFGPGTRLTVT.

This clonotype was counted between two and nine times. V usage is TRBV7-6 and J usage is TRBJ2-5, with unresolved D. Germline values: CDR1 SGHVS, CDR2 FNYEAQ. The CDR3 loop spans 13 amino acids. V was cut by 4 bases and J by 4 bases, with 10 bases left in between. The CDR3 sequence is CASSSVIGETQYF. The CDR3 DNA is TGTGCCAGCAGCTCCGTTATTGGAGAGACCCAGTACTTC.

This chain uses TRBV12-3 or TRBV12-4 with TRBJ1-5, with 8 nucleotides matching TRBD1. This CDR3 comprises 17 residues. With V trimmed by 6 bases and J by 1 base, 11 bases remained unmatched. The CDR3, as DNA: TGTGCCAGCAGATGGACAGGGTCCCTCTTAAGCAATCAGCCCCAGCATTTT. This codes for CASRWTGSLLSNQPQHF.

This chain joins TRBV5-6 and TRBJ1-4, with no clear D. V dropped 3 bases and J dropped 8 bases, with 14 bases sitting between them. The CDR3 is 14 residues long. From germline, CDR1 is SGHDT and CDR2 YYEEEE. The CDR3 DNA reads TGTGCCAGCAGCTCGACACCCTCGGGGGAAAAACTGTTTTTT. It translates to CASSSTPSGEKLFF.

V is TRBV5-1 and J is TRBJ2-1, with TRBD2 identical over 8 bases. Germline V CDR1 and CDR2: SGHRS, YFSETQ. The J segment lost 14 bases and the V segment lost 3 bases, leaving 10 bases of the junction unmatched. The CDR3 covers 13 residues. The CDR3 DNA is TGCGCCAGCAGCTCACCGGGACTAGATTTTGAGTTCTTC. As protein: CASSSPGLDFEFF. Full variable domain (rest looked up from reference TRBV5-1 and TRBJ2-1): KAGVTQTPRYLIKTRGQQVTLSCSPISGHRSVSWYQQTPGQGLQFLFEYFSETQRNKGNFPGRFSGRQFSNSRSEMNVSTLELGDSALYLCASSSPGLDFEFFGPGTRLTVL.

This clonotype was found a few times. This sequence joins TRBV20-1 and TRBJ2-1, with 9 bases lining up with TRBD2. Germline loops: CDR1 DFQATT, CDR2 SNEGSKA (reference sequence). This CDR3 is built from 15 residues. V lost 0 bases and J lost 8; bases outside the gene matches: 8. CDR3 nucleotide sequence: TGCAGTGCTAGAGATCCGGCTAGCGGGGACGATGAGCAGTTCTTC. Translating gives CSARDPASGDDEQFF.

This clonotype has only a few counts. The chain uses TRBV7-2 and TRBJ1-5; D is undetermined. V lost 1 base to trimming and J lost 4 bases, with 8 bases between them. Germline CDR1 and CDR2: SGHTA and FQGNSA. CDR3 size: 14 residues. CDR3: CASSLVSGNQPQHF. The CDR3 coding sequence is TGTGCCAGCAGCTTAGTTTCGGGAAATCAGCCCCAGCATTTT.